This entry features one T cell receptor beta chain sequence. This clonotype was seen a handful of times. The antigen it binds to is not known. No base quality information exists; no much larger clone differs at one position. Compared with germline, V lacks 0 bases and J lacks 2 bases; bases without a gene match: 14. The CDR3 starts with the cysteine, ends with the phenylalanine, and has 20 residues. Only the CDR3 DNA is retained, 60 bases long and in frame from the first base. The CDR1 and CDR2 encoded by the germline V gene are LGHNA and YSLEER. This sample is part of a study of molecular identifiers for immune sequencing clone quantification (dated by TCRdb to the late 2010s). As for the study more broadly: In a replicate experiment, RNA from roughly 18,000 or 92,000 naive CD8 T cells was split into five aliquots, four of which were sequenced. CD8 T cells were used in a methods study to benchmark molecular-identifier clustering-based TCR repertoire sequencing (MIDCIRS) and TCR RNA copy counting.

Overall results and qualifications from the work: When barcode sub-clustering was left out, chimeric consensus sequences inflated TCR diversity, with chimeras reaching as high as 47%. Clones above 20 RNA copies held over 97% of molecules in CMV-specific effector cells but under 1% in naive cells. Modeling gave about three recovered TCR RNA copies per cell versus around 10 by digital PCR, implying 25% to 30% capture efficiency. Highly expanded clone sizes could be underestimated because identical TCR molecules may share a barcode. Even against a background of around 950,000 naive CD8 T cells, spiked-in Jurkat TCR RNA amounting to a single cell's worth was reported to be detectable. Spiked-in Jurkat TCR RNA (approximately 10 copies' worth), which is not part of the donor repertoire, was contained in the naive libraries.

The method behind the library was PCR. TCRdb shows the sequencer as Illumina HiSeq 4000. Bulk TCR libraries were prepared as previously described, using TCR primers listed in Table S5. The Qiagen AllPrep DNA/RNA kit was used to purify total RNA. Before any analysis, reads coming from multiple sequencing runs of the same library were combined into one pool. As for how the authors treated the data: Reads were retained only if an exact TCR constant sequence was present, and the retained reads were trimmed to 150 nt and grouped according to their 12-nt molecular barcodes. Within each barcode group, reads were sub-clustered at a 15% Levenshtein threshold, and quality-weighted consensus sequences were built per RNA molecule. Non-functional sequences were excluded, and lower-count sequences lying one edit away from another sequence were also excluded. On the basis of fitting two negative binomial distributions, barcode sub-clusters with fewer than 20% of the maximum read count were discarded. TCRdb passed the public sequencing reads through fastp at Q25 and MiXCR, retaining productive beta sequences. Rows are combined by CDR3 protein, so each entry shows the most common genes and DNA. The V and J calls and clone size are TCRdb's, not the authors'. In this sample the table shows 350,000 or so distinct CDR3 sequences, about 20% of which occur a single time. The ten largest clones represent over 0.7% of the sample.

Naive CD8 T cell libraries were made from about 20,000 to 1,000,000 sorted cells using 10%, 30% or 50% of purified RNA. On a BD FACSAria II, naive CD8 T cells were FACS-sorted as CD8+CD4-CCR7+CD45RA+ and collected into RLT Plus buffer. To test detection sensitivity, Jurkat RNA equivalent to more than 9 TCR copies was spiked into samples of about 19,000-1,000,000 naive CD8 T cells. Enrichment of CD8 T cells was performed with RosetteSep CD8+ T Cell Enrichment Cocktail and Ficoll-Paque, after which ACK red cell lysis was carried out. This clonotype originated in a human donor in good health. Some libraries in this study had Jurkat cell RNA spiked in. The sample consisted of naive CD8+ T cells from blood, with Jurkat cell RNA spiked in. The cell subset or site label, read with the paper, signifies: FACS-sorted CD8+CD4-CCR7+CD45RA+ naive T cells. The sequence links TRBV4-3 to TRBJ1-5, with 9 bases in between that match TRBD1. The CDR3 amino acid sequence is: CASSQDYVGQGIFGNQPQHF. The bases read TGCGCCAGCAGCCAAGATTACGTCGGACAGGGGATATTTGGCAATCAGCCCCAGCATTTT.